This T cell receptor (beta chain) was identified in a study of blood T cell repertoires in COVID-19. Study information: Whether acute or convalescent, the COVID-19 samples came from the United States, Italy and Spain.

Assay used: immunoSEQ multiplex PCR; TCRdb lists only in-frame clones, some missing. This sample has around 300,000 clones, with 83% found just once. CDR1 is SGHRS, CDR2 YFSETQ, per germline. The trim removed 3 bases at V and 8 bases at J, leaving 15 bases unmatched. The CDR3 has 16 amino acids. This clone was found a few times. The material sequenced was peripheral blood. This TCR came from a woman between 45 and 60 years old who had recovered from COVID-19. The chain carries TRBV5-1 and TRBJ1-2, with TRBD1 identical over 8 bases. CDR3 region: CASSWTADRGTRGYTF. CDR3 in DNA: TGCGCCAGCAGCTGGACGGCTGACAGGGGAACTCGCGGCTACACCTTC.